These 12 T cell receptor beta chains came from one sample sequenced in a study of human T cells and chemical hapten exposure. Sample time point: patch test 1, 2 weeks after DPC sensitization. Regarding treatment: therapeutic diphenylcyclopropenone sensitization with weekly scalp DPC. In TCRdb, the RACE reads were re-called with MiXCR into one record per CDR3 protein. There are approximately 100,000 distinct CDR3 sequences in the sample; roughly 9.6% occur only once, and around 3.6% lies in the top ten. The material was whole blood, obtained in connection with sensitization to the hapten diphenylcyclopropenone (DPC). The receptors come from a woman in her thirties or forties with alopecia areata. Some clones in this sample may be carry-over from other donors' samples.

The genes are TRBV29-1 and TRBJ2-5, with D unclear. Germline loops: CDR1 SQVTM, CDR2 ANQGSEA. V was trimmed by 8 bases and J by 4 bases, leaving 14 bases between them. CDR3 length: 12 amino acids. CDR3 sequence: CSSTATLETQYF. CDR3 bases: TGCAGCTCGACCGCGACACTAGAGACCCAGTACTTC.

This chain connects TRBV20-1 to TRBJ2-2; possibly TRBD1 for D (5 bases). The CDR3 is 12 amino acids. CDR1 is DFQATT and CDR2 is SNEGSKA in the germline V gene (reference sequence). The CDR3 is CSPRQIAGELFF. The CDR3 coding sequence is TGCAGCCCTAGACAGATCGCCGGGGAGCTGTTTTTT.

The chain employs TRBV30 and TRBJ2-6; no clear D gene. Germline CDR1 and CDR2: GTSNPN and SVGIG (reference sequence). The CDR3 length is 14 residues. The ends were cut back, 2 bases at V and 2 bases at J, with 7 bases in the middle. CDR3 sequence: CAWSLGTGANVLTF. DNA of the CDR3: TGTGCCTGGAGTTTGGGGACTGGGGCCAACGTCCTGACTTTC. The full variable domain, in which reference TRBV30 and TRBJ2-6 provide the parts outside the CDR3, is SQTIHQWPATLVQPVGSPLSLECTVEGTSNPNLYWYRQAAGRGLQLLFYSVGIGQISSEVPQNLSASRPQDRQFILSSKKLLLSDSGFYLCAWSLGTGANVLTFGAGSRLTVL.

The chain couples TRBV7-2 to TRBJ1-1, with D uncertain. Germline V lookup: CDR1 SGHTA, CDR2 FQGNSA. CDR3 size: 15 residues. The V end lost 2 bases, the J end lost 4 bases, and 14 bases lay between the germline ends. CDR3 sequence: CASSLLNGMVTEAFF. In DNA form, the CDR3 reads TGTGCCAGCAGCTTATTAAATGGGATGGTCACTGAAGCTTTCTTT.

V is TRBV29-1 and J is TRBJ2-7; D possibly corresponds to TRBD1 (6 bases). The CDR3 contains 11 residues. Germline V gives CDR1 SQVTM, CDR2 ANQGSEA. Trimming removed 6 bases from V and 2 bases from J, with 8 bases in between. For the CDR3, the DNA is TGCAGCGTCGGACAGCCCTACGAGCAGTACTTC. It yields the protein CSVGQPYEQYF.

This clonotype has at least ten counts. The V call is TRBV7-2, the J call TRBJ2-1, with TRBD1 matching over 7 bases. V gave up 5 bases and J gave up 1 base; unmatched junction bases: 2. CDR1 is SGHTA and CDR2 is FQGNSA in the germline V gene. The CDR3 contains 14 residues. Here the CDR3 reads CASSPGQSYNEQFF. Here the CDR3 DNA reads TGTGCCAGCAGCCCGGGACAGTCCTACAATGAGCAGTTCTTC.

This clonotype counts as medium-sized. The V gene is TRBV10-3, the J gene TRBJ2-5; maybe TRBD1 (6 bases). The CDR3 runs 16 residues. V lost 4 bases and J lost 1, with 16 bases in between. Germline-derived CDR1 and CDR2 are ENHRY and SYGVKD. CDR3 loop: CAISGRTVGSQETQYF. CDR3 nucleotide sequence: TGTGCCATCAGTGGCCGGACAGTTGGAAGCCAAGAGACCCAGTACTTC.

This clonotype was picked up many times. The chain carries TRBV27 and TRBJ1-4; 7 bases line up with TRBD1. V shed 8 bases, J shed 8 bases, and the junction held 11 bases outside the gene matches. From germline, CDR1 is MNHEY and CDR2 SMNVEV (reference sequence). The CDR3 has 14 amino acids. In DNA, the CDR3 is TGTGCCAGCGGACCAGACAGGGTTGGGGAAAAACTGTTTTTT. Amino acid sequence: CASGPDRVGEKLFF.

The genes are TRBV28 and TRBJ2-1; TRBD2 matches 10 bases. This CDR3 is 14 amino acids long. Germline-derived CDR1 and CDR2 are MDHEN and SYDVKM. With 4 bases clipped from V and 6 bases from J, the junction kept 3 bases outside the gene matches. The CDR3 spells CASSSLAGANEQFF. In DNA, the CDR3 is TGTGCCAGCAGTTCTCTAGCGGGAGCCAATGAGCAGTTCTTC.

V gene TRBV30 combines with J gene TRBJ2-7, with D uncertain. CDR3 size: 15 residues. The V gene's germline CDR1 is GTSNPN and CDR2 SVGIG (reference sequence). V lost 4 bases and J 5 bases, leaving 21 bases between the germline ends. The CDR3 region is CAWTPMGTSVNEQYF. CDR3 DNA: TGTGCCTGGACCCCTATGGGAACCTCAGTCAACGAGCAGTACTTC.

This clonotype was seen many times. The chain has TRBV4-1 and TRBJ2-3; weak D call: TRBD2 (6 bases). The germline CDR1 and CDR2 sequences are MGHRA and YSYEKL. This CDR3 region has 16 residues. The ends were cut back, 2 bases at V and 4 bases at J, with 16 bases in the middle. The CDR3 DNA reads as TGCGCCAGCAGCCAATCTGGGGACTTCCCCCCAGATACGCAGTATTTT. It specifies CASSQSGDFPPDTQYF.

This clonotype was seen many times. This chain links TRBV4-3 with TRBJ2-1; 9 nucleotides align to TRBD2. This CDR3 is built from 17 residues. V was pared by 0 bases and J by 7 bases, with 10 bases of the junction left unmatched. Germline V gene sequence: CDR1 LGHNA, CDR2 YSLEER. The CDR3 DNA reads TGCGCCAGCAGCCAAGACAACCCGGGACTAGCAAGGAATGAGCAGTTCTTC. It is translated as CASSQDNPGLARNEQFF.